A single sample gave rise to the 22 T cell receptor beta chains below, sequenced in a study of T cells after yellow fever vaccination. MiXCR, applied by TCRdb to the 5' RACE reads, yields one record per CDR3 protein. Seen here are about 630,000 distinct CDR3 sequences, 9% to 15% observed once, and the top ten hold approximately 15%. Material: PBMCs, obtained on the day of the yellow fever booster vaccination. The receptors originated from a man aged 25-40 years who received the YFV17D yellow fever vaccine.

This clonotype was seen more than once but under ten times. V is TRBV20-1 and J is TRBJ2-5, with D perhaps matching TRBD2 (6 bases). This CDR3 comprises 12 residues. Germline CDR1 reads DFQATT; CDR2 reads SNEGSKA (reference sequence). V shed 4 bases and J shed 4 bases, with 10 bases lying between them. CDR3 bases: TGCAGTGCTATCGGGAGTAGAGAGACCCAGTACTTC. Protein product: CSAIGSRETQYF.

This clonotype was seen at least ten times. The rearrangement links TRBV3-1 to TRBJ2-1; maybe TRBD2 (5 bases). With 1 base removed from V and 10 bases from J, the gap between germline ends came to 14 bases. Germline lookup yields CDR1 LGHDT and CDR2 YNNKEL (reference sequence). This CDR3 is built from 14 residues. The DNA for the CDR3 is TGTGCCAGCAGCCAAGTCCCAGGCCGAGGGGAGCAGTTCTTC. It specifies CASSQVPGRGEQFF.

This clonotype was picked up many times. V usage is TRBV3-1 and J usage is TRBJ2-1, with 7 nucleotides matching TRBD2. The CDR3 totals 18 residues. J gave up 6 bases and V 3 bases, and 17 bases lay outside the gene matches. CDR1 is LGHDT and CDR2 is YNNKEL in the germline V gene (reference sequence). CDR3 protein: CASSHTLLRDYPSNEQFF. The CDR3 nucleotides read TGTGCCAGCAGCCACACCCTACTCCGGGACTACCCCTCCAATGAGCAGTTCTTC.

The chain combines TRBV6-5 with TRBJ2-1, with 9 bases aligning to TRBD2. The CDR3 sequence is 17 residues long. V lost 1 base, J lost 7 bases, and 11 bases stayed unmatched. CDR1 and CDR2 from the germline V gene are MNHEY and SVGAGI. The CDR3 is CASSYYPAGGQRNEQFF. CDR3 nucleotides: TGTGCCAGCAGTTACTACCCTGCGGGAGGGCAAAGAAATGAGCAGTTCTTC.

V is TRBV6-4 and J is TRBJ2-2; 9 bases match TRBD1. The CDR3 is 16 amino acids. Germline CDR1 and CDR2: MRHNA and SNTAGT. The ends lost 2 bases at V and 4 bases at J; junction bases unmatched: 5. CDR3 loop: CASSDTGTGLTGELFF. The CDR3 region has the DNA TGTGCCAGCAGTGACACCGGGACAGGGCTCACCGGGGAGCTGTTTTTT.

The CDR3 sequence: CASSSGLGSGEQFF. The CDR3, as DNA: TGTGCCAGCAGTTCGGGTTTGGGATCTGGTGAGCAGTTCTTC. This sequence joins TRBV12-3 or TRBV12-4 and TRBJ2-1; D ambiguous. The CDR3 extends over 14 amino acids. The ends were cut back, 4 bases at V and 9 bases at J, with 16 bases in the middle.

This clonotype appeared a few times. The J gene is TRBJ1-5, the V gene TRBV15; D is uncertain. CDR3 length: 14 residues. V lost 5 bases to trimming and J lost 0 bases, with 8 bases between them. Per the germline V gene, CDR1 is LNHNV and CDR2 is YYDKDF (reference sequence). CDR3 DNA sequence: TGTGCCACCAGCGCGGGGATTAGCAATCAGCCCCAGCATTTT. It is translated as CATSAGISNQPQHF.

In its sample, this clonotype was seen a few times. J is TRBJ1-2 and V is TRBV4-3; no definite D call. The CDR3 has 14 amino acids. Trimming cost V 6 bases and J 2 bases, with 13 bases left between them. Germline V lookup: CDR1 LGHNA, CDR2 YSLEER. The CDR3 loop reads CASRVAGENYGYTF. The DNA of the CDR3 is TGCGCCAGCAGGGTCGCGGGAGAAAACTATGGCTACACCTTC.

This clonotype showed up just a few times. This chain uses TRBV4-3 with TRBJ1-1, with 8 bases fitting TRBD1. This CDR3 region has 15 residues. The V and J ends lost 5 bases and 4 bases, in that order; junction bases with no gene match: 9. CDR1 and CDR2 from the germline V gene are LGHNA and YSLEER. CDR3 DNA sequence: TGCGCCAGCAGCTCTCAACTCGGACAGGGCACTGAAGCTTTCTTT. It encodes CASSSQLGQGTEAFF.

This clonotype has more than one count but fewer than ten. The chain uses TRBV11-2 and TRBJ2-3, with D possibly being TRBD2 (6 bases). CDR1 and CDR2 from the germline V gene are SGHAT and FQNNGV. V was trimmed by 4 bases and J by 2 bases, leaving 19 bases between them. The CDR3 extends over 17 amino acids. The CDR3 sequence is CASSSRPTSPLTDTQYF. In DNA, the CDR3 is TGTGCCAGCAGCTCAAGACCCACTAGCCCTCTCACAGATACGCAGTATTTT.

In this sample, this clonotype turned up a few times. The V and J genes are TRBV14 and TRBJ1-1; 8 bases are shared with TRBD1. The CDR3 is made up of 15 amino acids. Germline loops: CDR1 SGHDN, CDR2 FVKESK. J gave up 4 bases and V 4 bases, and 8 bases lay outside the gene matches. CDR3 region: CASSPYRTGSTEAFF. In DNA, the CDR3 is TGTGCCAGCAGCCCTTATCGGACAGGGAGCACTGAAGCTTTCTTT.

The chain couples TRBV6-5 to TRBJ2-3; 9 nucleotides align to TRBD2. Germline trimming cut 2 bases from V and 5 bases from J; bases unmatched to any gene: 5. The germline V gene has CDR1 MNHEY and CDR2 SVGAGI. CDR3 length equals 15 residues. CDR3 region: CASSYKAGGEDTQYF. CDR3 coding DNA: TGTGCCAGCAGTTACAAGGCGGGGGGGGAAGATACGCAGTATTTT.

The rearrangement joins TRBV12-3 or TRBV12-4 to TRBJ1-6; D is possibly TRBD1 (5 bases). Trimming left V 1 base short and J 10 bases short, with 11 bases between. The CDR3 extends over 14 amino acids. CDR3 in amino acids: CASSLGGIGSPLHF. The DNA of the CDR3 is TGTGCCAGCAGTTTAGGGGGGATCGGCTCACCCCTCCACTTT.

The V and J genes are TRBV7-2 and TRBJ2-3; D is unclear. The CDR3 is 13 amino acids. Germline CDR1 and CDR2: SGHTA and FQGNSA. Trimming shortened V by 4 bases and J by 6 bases, and 11 bases separated the two germline ends. The CDR3 nucleotides read TGTGCCAGCAGCTCGGGCCCCACGGATACGCAGTATTTT. Translation gives CASSSGPTDTQYF.

The rearrangement uses TRBV3-1 and TRBJ2-2; D is unresolved. CDR3 length equals 15 residues. Germline V gene sequence: CDR1 LGHDT, CDR2 YNNKEL (reference sequence). V lost 2 bases, J lost 7 bases, and 14 bases lay in between. The CDR3 DNA reads as TGTGCCAGCAGCCAATACTTCCAGATTAGCGGGGAGCTGTTTTTT. Translating it yields CASSQYFQISGELFF.

This clonotype has at least ten counts. The chain recombines TRBV12-3 or TRBV12-4 with TRBJ1-5; the match to TRBD1 covers 7 bases. This CDR3 contains 16 residues. The V segment lost 6 bases and the J segment 4 bases; nucleotides outside the gene matches: 12. The CDR3: CASSYATGRGNQPQHF. DNA for the CDR3: TGTGCCAGCAGCTACGCGACAGGGCGAGGAAATCAGCCCCAGCATTTT.

This clonotype was picked up a small number of times. In DNA, the CDR3 is TGTGCCACCAACCGGGGGACCAATCAGCCCCAGCATTTT. Amino acids: CATNRGTNQPQHF. V is TRBV15 and J is TRBJ1-5; D is perhaps TRBD1 (5 bases). V dropped 7 bases and J dropped 3 bases, with 10 bases sitting between them. The germline V gene encodes CDR1 LNHNV and CDR2 YYDKDF (reference sequence). The CDR3 has 13 amino acids.

This sequence joins TRBV10-2 and TRBJ2-1; D possibly corresponds to TRBD2 (6 bases). The CDR3 contains 15 residues. Germline V gene lookup returns CDR1 WSHSY and CDR2 SAAADI. V lost 8 bases to trimming and J lost 1 base, with 15 bases between them. The CDR3 loop is CASGAGTPSYNEQFF. As DNA, the CDR3 is TGCGCCAGCGGGGCCGGGACTCCGTCCTACAATGAGCAGTTCTTC.

V usage is TRBV6-2 or TRBV6-3 and J usage is TRBJ1-5; a weak D match, TRBD1 (5 bases). This CDR3 is built from 14 residues. V lost 6 bases and J 9 bases, leaving 18 bases between the germline ends. Germline loops: CDR1 MNHEY, CDR2 SVGEGT. In DNA, the CDR3 is TGTGCCAGCAGAGATAGGGGACGGCAAGGGCCCCAGCATTTT. It translates to CASRDRGRQGPQHF.

The chain uses TRBV3-1 and TRBJ2-3, with D possibly matching TRBD1 (6 bases). Trimming took 5 bases from V and 4 from J, leaving 19 bases between them. The CDR3 has 16 amino acids. In germline, CDR1 is LGHDT, CDR2 YNNKEL (reference sequence). The CDR3 here is CASSRVESEGADTQYF. CDR3 DNA: TGTGCCAGCAGCAGAGTAGAAAGTGAGGGGGCAGATACGCAGTATTTT.

This clonotype was observed many times. This chain uses TRBV27 with TRBJ2-2; D is possibly TRBD1 (6 bases). CDR3 size: 15 residues. Germline V gives CDR1 MNHEY, CDR2 SMNVEV (reference sequence). Trimming cost V 2 bases and J 3 bases, with 10 bases left between them. The CDR3 nucleotides are TGTGCCAGCAGTTTAAACCCAGGGGACACCGGGGAGCTGTTTTTT. It specifies CASSLNPGDTGELFF.

This sequence joins TRBV28 and TRBJ2-7, with TRBD1 matching over 8 bases. V gave up 6 bases and J gave up 0 bases; unmatched junction bases: 7. This CDR3 is built from 15 residues. Per germline, CDR1 MDHEN and CDR2 SYDVKM. The CDR3 coding sequence is TGTGCCAGCAGCAGGGGACAGGAAATCTCCTACGAGCAGTACTTC. Its translation is CASSRGQEISYEQYF.